This T cell receptor (beta chain) was obtained from a study of shared clonotypes between healthy human individuals (dated by TCRdb to the early 2020s). Describing the broader study: The cohort comprised two women and a few men aged 18 to 49 years. Different laboratories and diverse techniques were used to prepare libraries and sequence TCR repertoires, to increase sequencing depth and limit assay-specific biases. Between about 0.9 and 9 billion PBMCs per donor were obtained by leukapheresis. To estimate repertoire size and how much clonotype sharing occurs between individuals, the study deeply sequenced the blood TCR repertoires of a handful of healthy adults. For each donor, three plates each were used for CD4 naive and CD4 memory, two plates were used for CD8 naive, and one plate was used for CD8 memory. Overall results and qualifications from the work: Pairwise subsampling led to the expectation that sequencing depth would affect the degree of clonotype sharing among donors. Across a handful of donors, around 5% of naive CD4, 3% to 3.5% of naive CD8, approximately 2.5% of memory CD4, and 0.4% of memory CD8 clonotypes were shared. Because the study included only a small number of donors, the genetic and exposure-history diversity represented was limited. Even with the large sequencing depth, rarefaction of the sorted-subset datasets indicated that sequencing was incomplete. Sampling was restricted to blood, and TCR repertoires in tissue are likely to differ from TCR repertoires in blood. Naive subsets generally had larger estimated clonotype richness than memory subsets. Compared with non-shared clonotypes, the clonotypes found in all four sorted-subset donors had higher generation probabilities.

CD8 naive samples were obtained by positive selection for CCR7 among CD45RO-negative cells, yielding a CD45RA+CCR7+ population from which TemRA cells were excluded. Healthy HIV-negative adults with no recently reported acute infections or vaccinations were included as donors. Every donor was a Caucasian adult living in Nashville, Tennessee, USA. Blood was collected by leukapheresis, and PBMCs were isolated by Ficoll-Histopaque density gradient centrifugation and then cryopreserved in liquid nitrogen vapor phase. Purity and quantity of every magnetically sorted T cell population were checked by analytical flow cytometry. From each sorted fraction, genomic DNA was isolated and quantified by UV absorbance on a Nanodrop 2000c. Using the deep immunoSEQ assay, TCR CDR3 regions were amplified from genomic DNA by multiplex PCR. Extracted genomic DNA from each cell subset was spread evenly across all wells of several immunoSEQ 96-well plates, with each plate serving as a replicate. For sorted subsets, around 0.2 ug genomic DNA, equal to 30,000 to 35,000 T cell genomes, was loaded into each replicate PCR. The purified libraries were quantified using a Qubit 3.0 fluorometer, sized with a Bioanalyzer 2100, and then quantified again using the KAPA Library Quantification kit. Every immunoSEQ 96-well plate was sequenced on a dedicated single-read 150-cycle Illumina NextSeq 550 flow cell. In the source study's methods: Because only junctional sequences without quality scores were contained in the immunoSEQ output, filtering matching that applied to full-length reads could not be performed. To assign V/J genes and CDR3, sequences were annotated using PyIR, a Python wrapper for IgBLAST v1.9, with IMGT germline references. Reads with weak V/J assignments (E-value above 1e-6), missing CDR3, stop codons, out-of-frame junctions, or ambiguous translated residues were removed. V3J clonotypes were defined as sequences sharing an identical inferred V gene, J gene, and CDR3 amino acid sequence. Percentage overlap between repertoires was calculated by dividing the number of shared unique clonotypes by the size of the smaller repertoire. Three approaches were used to assess repertoire richness: RTK rarefaction, the Chao1 estimator, and Recon v2.1 estimates of unobserved clonotypes. Generation probabilities were computed with OLGA for all TCRbeta clonotypes obtained by the gDNA method from several donors. Not all clones reach the TCRdb copy of this immuneACCESS table, which keeps in-frame sequences only. Checked studies attribute under half of the gap to unresolved V genes and leave the rest unexplained. V and J calls and clone size follow that table, whereas D and trimming were derived from the DNA. This sample gives 1.5 million to 2.5 million clones in total; over 85% of them show up just once. 1.2% of the sample rests with the top ten.

The CDR3, cysteine through phenylalanine, is 13 amino acids long. The CDR3 DNA has 39 bases and is translated from base 1. The germline V end is reduced by 10 bases and the J end by 8 bases; junction bases left unmatched: 8. The CDR1 and CDR2 encoded by the germline V gene are MNHEY and SVGAGI. Of note for this clone: Its specific antigen is unknown. One base away there is no much larger clone; base qualities are not given.

This receptor was obtained from a man between 18 and 29 years old in good health. Sequenced: naive CD8+ T cells sorted from blood. The meaning of the sample's cell subset or site label: CD45RA+CCR7+. In this chain, TRBV6-5 is recombined with TRBJ2-1; a stretch of 10 junction bases matches TRBD1. The CDR3 region: CANRTGGRDEQFF. At the DNA level, the sequence is TGTGCCAACCGGACAGGGGGTCGAGATGAGCAGTTCTTC.